The 22 T cell receptor beta chains below come from one sample, sequenced in a study of blood T cells in healthy people across ages. The second PCR ran roughly 6 to 11 cycles with a sample-barcoded 5' primer and J-beta primers. TCRdb used MiXCR to reprocess the 5' RACE reads, holding one entry per CDR3 protein. The data contain fewer than 2,000,000 distinct CDR3 sequences, roughly two fifths of them singletons. What was sequenced was blood. These receptors were taken from a human donor in good health.

The J gene is TRBJ2-3, the V gene TRBV5-1, with D perhaps being TRBD1 or TRBD2 (5 bases each). This CDR3 comprises 13 residues. Germline lookup yields CDR1 SGHRS and CDR2 YFSETQ. The V end was cut by 3 bases, the J end by 4 bases, with 9 bases between. The CDR3: CASSWGTADTQYF. Here the CDR3 DNA reads TGCGCCAGCAGCTGGGGGACGGCAGATACGCAGTATTTT.

This clonotype was seen a handful of times. The J gene is TRBJ1-2, the V gene TRBV7-9; TRBD1 aligns across 8 bases. CDR1 and CDR2 from the germline V gene are SEHNR and FQNEAQ (reference sequence). The V and J ends lost 10 bases and 5 bases, in that order; junction bases with no gene match: 9. CDR3 length: 13 residues. Here the CDR3 DNA reads TGTGCCACCAGGGGGCCACTTAGTTATGGCTACACCTTC. It is translated as CATRGPLSYGYTF.

The chain employs TRBV7-8 and TRBJ2-3; unclear D gene. The CDR3 runs to 14 residues. The ends were cut back, 1 base at V and 4 bases at J, with 9 bases in the middle. CDR1 and CDR2 from the germline V gene are SGHVS and FQNEAQ. DNA of the CDR3: TGTGCCAGCAGCTTAGAATTCCAGGCAGATACGCAGTATTTT. The encoded protein is CASSLEFQADTQYF. Drawing the rest from reference TRBV7-8 and TRBJ2-3, the complete variable domain is GAGVSQSPRYKVAKRGQDVALRCDPISGHVSLFWYQQALGQGPEFLTYFQNEAQLDKSGLPSDRFFAERPEGSVSTLKIQRTQQEDSAVYLCASSLEFQADTQYFGPGTRLTVL.

This chain connects TRBV20-1 to TRBJ1-2; D not resolved. CDR1 and CDR2 from the germline V gene are DFQATT and SNEGSKA (reference sequence). Between the trimmed V and J ends, which lost 3 bases and 1 base, there was a span of 6 bases. The CDR3 is 12 residues long. The CDR3, as DNA: TGCAGTGCTAGTAGCTTTAACTATGGCTACACCTTC. Its protein is CSASSFNYGYTF.

V gene TRBV7-9 combines with J gene TRBJ2-3; 7 bases match TRBD1. J was trimmed by 2 bases and V by 6 bases; bases with no gene match: 17. The CDR3 is 18 residues long. The germline gives CDR1 SEHNR, CDR2 FQNEAQ (reference sequence). The CDR3 DNA sequence: TGTGCCAGCAGTTCCTTACCGGGACAGACCTCCCACACAGATACGCAGTATTTT. It codes for CASSSLPGQTSHTDTQYF.

This clonotype was recorded many times. The CDR3 nucleotides read TGTGCCACCAGTGATGCCTACGAGCAGTACTTC. Residues: CATSDAYEQYF. V is TRBV24-1 and J is TRBJ2-7; D gene ambiguous. With 3 bases removed from V and 2 bases from J, the gap between germline ends came to 1 base. Germline V gene data show CDR1 as KGHDR and CDR2 as SFDVKD. This CDR3 is 11 amino acids long.

This clonotype was found a few times. The CDR3 bases are TGTGCCAGCAGTTACTCGAAGTACGAGACTAGCGGCACAGATACGCAGTATTTT. Protein: CASSYSKYETSGTDTQYF. The rearrangement links TRBV6-2 or TRBV6-3 to TRBJ2-3; 8 bases line up with TRBD2. V trimming: 0 bases; J trimming: 1 base; junction bases outside the gene matches: 9. The CDR3 length is 18 residues. Germline CDR1 reads MNHEY; CDR2 reads SVGEGT.

In its sample, this clonotype was seen a few times. This chain connects TRBV5-1 to TRBJ2-7; D may be TRBD1 (6 bases). Deletions cut 4 bases from V and 2 bases from J, with 16 bases between. Looked up from germline, CDR1 is SGHRS and CDR2 is YFSETQ. This CDR3 has 15 amino acids. The CDR3 DNA follows: TGCGCCAGCAGCCAAGGGACACCGGGTACCTACGAGCAGTACTTC. Amino acids: CASSQGTPGTYEQYF.

The chain combines TRBV2 with TRBJ2-3; no definite D call. The CDR3 is 14 residues long. From germline, CDR1 is SNHLY and CDR2 FYNNEI. Trimming pared 0 bases from V and 2 bases from J, leaving 6 bases between. The CDR3 DNA follows: TGTGCCAGCAGTGAAGCTGGGGACACAGATACGCAGTATTTT. It specifies CASSEAGDTDTQYF.

This clonotype was observed a few times. This chain joins TRBV20-1 and TRBJ2-5; D gene ambiguous. The germline V gene has CDR1 DFQATT and CDR2 SNEGSKA (reference sequence). V was pared by 0 bases and J by 0 bases, with 11 bases between. This CDR3 spans 15 amino acids. The DNA of the CDR3 is TGCAGTGCTAGAGAGGGATTTTTCTACCAAGAGACCCAGTACTTC. Residues: CSAREGFFYQETQYF.

This clonotype was observed a handful of times. The chain couples TRBV7-2 to TRBJ1-6, with D tentatively TRBD1 (5 bases). The ends were cut back, 3 bases at V and 7 bases at J, with 13 bases in the middle. The length of the CDR3 is 15 residues. Germline-derived CDR1 and CDR2 are SGHTA and FQGNSA. CDR3 sequence reads: CASSLRGYGNSPLHF. CDR3 in DNA: TGTGCCAGCAGCTTGAGGGGATATGGGAATTCACCCCTCCACTTT.

The J gene is TRBJ2-1, the V gene TRBV7-8, with 10 bases aligning to TRBD2. CDR1 is SGHVS, CDR2 FQNEAQ, per germline. V was pared by 4 bases and J by 4 bases, with 4 bases of the junction left unmatched. This CDR3 spans 15 amino acids. The CDR3 DNA reads TGTGCCAGCAGCTCCTCGACTAGCGGGTACAATGAGCAGTTCTTC. This encodes CASSSSTSGYNEQFF.

This clonotype was counted at least ten times. CDR3 in amino acids: CSVQTSGVWDEQFF. The CDR3 nucleotides read TGCAGCGTTCAGACTAGCGGGGTTTGGGATGAGCAGTTCTTC. V gene TRBV29-1 combines with J gene TRBJ2-1; 11 bases are a match to TRBD2. V gave up 5 bases and J gave up 8 bases; unmatched junction bases: 8. The germline gives CDR1 SQVTM, CDR2 ANQGSEA. The length of the CDR3 is 14 residues.

The chain recombines TRBV9 with TRBJ2-7; tentatively, D is TRBD1 or TRBD2 (5 bases each). Germline CDR1 reads SGDLS; CDR2 reads YYNGEE. Between the trimmed V and J ends, which lost 3 bases and 1 base, there was a span of 14 bases. CDR3 length: 15 residues. Here the CDR3 reads CASSERGLGSYEQYF. The CDR3 DNA follows: TGTGCCAGCAGCGAGAGGGGTTTGGGTTCCTACGAGCAGTACTTC.

This clonotype was counted only a few times. The chain links TRBV20-1 to TRBJ2-5; weak D call: TRBD1 (5 bases). The V end was cut by 3 bases, the J end by 4 bases, with 12 bases between. The V gene's germline CDR1 is DFQATT and CDR2 SNEGSKA (reference sequence). The length of the CDR3 is 13 residues. CDR3 nucleotides: TGCAGTGCTAGTAGACAGCCTCGAGAGACCCAGTACTTC. Amino acid sequence: CSASRQPRETQYF.

A word on this clonotype: This sequence may be a read error, since a much larger clone differs from it by one base. V and J are TRBV20-1 and TRBJ2-5, with 12 bases aligning to TRBD2. Per the germline V gene, CDR1 is DFQATT and CDR2 is SNEGSKA (reference sequence). This CDR3 has 16 residues. In nucleotides, the CDR3 is TGCAGTGCCCCTGAGGGACTAGCGGGTCGGGGAGAGACCCTGTACTTC. Its translation: CSAPEGLAGRGETLYF.

CDR3 sequence (DNA): TGTGCCAGCACCTTCGCCACCTTTTCCTACAATGAGCAGTTCTTC. Its translation: CASTFATFSYNEQFF. The gene calls are TRBV7-9 and TRBJ2-1; D remains unclear. Germline values: CDR1 SEHNR, CDR2 FQNEAQ (reference sequence). The CDR3 extends over 15 amino acids. The V gene lost 7 bases and the J gene lost 1 base, with 14 bases spanning the gap.

CDR3 amino acids: CASSLDRRTGGGEQYF. DNA of the CDR3: TGTGCCAGCAGCTTAGATAGAAGGACAGGGGGTGGCGAGCAGTACTTC. V gene TRBV11-2 combines with J gene TRBJ2-7; 10 positions match TRBD1. CDR1 SGHAT and CDR2 FQNNGV come from the germline V gene. After removal of 0 bases from V and 6 bases from J, the junction contained 8 bases not matched to a gene. This CDR3 has 16 amino acids.

The chain carries TRBV5-1 and TRBJ1-6; TRBD1 is a possible D gene (6 bases). The CDR3 covers 14 residues. Trimming removed 4 bases from V and 10 bases from J, with 15 bases in between. Germline CDR1 reads SGHRS; CDR2 reads YFSETQ. The CDR3 DNA is TGCGCCAGCAGCCCGGGACACGGAGACTCACCCCTCCACTTT. Translation: CASSPGHGDSPLHF.

The chain employs TRBV6-6 and TRBJ2-7; possible D gene TRBD2, 6 bases. Germline CDR1 and CDR2: MNHNY and SVGAGI (reference sequence). CDR3 size: 13 residues. The V and J ends lost 8 bases and 2 bases respectively, with 13 bases between them. The DNA of the CDR3 is TGTGCCAGCGGGGGAGGAGCACCCTACGAGCAGTACTTC. Its translation: CASGGGAPYEQYF.

The chain employs TRBV3-1 and TRBJ2-5, with TRBD1 as a possible D gene (6 bases). The germline V gene encodes CDR1 LGHDT and CDR2 YNNKEL (reference sequence). Trimming left V 4 bases short and J 0 bases short, with 12 bases between. The CDR3 is 15 amino acids. The CDR3 region is CASSLNGQNQETQYF. The CDR3 coding sequence is TGTGCCAGCAGCCTGAATGGACAGAACCAAGAGACCCAGTACTTC.

On this clonotype itself: The conserved final phenylalanine or tryptophan is absent from the CDR3, which likely points to a read error. The chain has TRBV11-2 and TRBJ2-7; TRBD2 matches 8 bases. The J call may be in error: the DNA end matches TRBJ2-5 better. CDR1 and CDR2 (germline): SGHAT, FQNNGV. The CDR3 totals 16 residues. As DNA, the CDR3 is TGTGCCAGCAGCCAGTTAGCGGGGAGCTCGGAGGAGACCCAGTACTGC. It is translated as CASSQLAGSSEETQYC.